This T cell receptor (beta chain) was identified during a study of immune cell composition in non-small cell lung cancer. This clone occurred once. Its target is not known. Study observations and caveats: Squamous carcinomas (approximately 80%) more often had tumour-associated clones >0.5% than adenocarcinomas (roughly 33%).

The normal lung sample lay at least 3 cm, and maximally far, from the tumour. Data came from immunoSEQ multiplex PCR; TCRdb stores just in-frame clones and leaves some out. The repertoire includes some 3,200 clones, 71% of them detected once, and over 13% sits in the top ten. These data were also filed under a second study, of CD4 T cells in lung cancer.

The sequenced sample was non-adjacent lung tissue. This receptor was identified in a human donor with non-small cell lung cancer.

The DNA for the CDR3 is TGTGCCGGGGCCGGACAGCTTTCTGGAAACACCATATATTTT. Its translation: CAGAGQLSGNTIYF. J is TRBJ1-3 and V is TRBV2, with D tentatively TRBD1 (6 bases). V lost 11 bases, J lost 1 base, and 15 bases lay in between. The CDR3 length is 14 residues. The germline gives CDR1 SNHLY, CDR2 FYNNEI.